This paragraph covers one TCR beta chain sequence. TCRdb's copy holds only in-frame clones and misses some; the assay was immunoSEQ multiplex PCR. The sample includes around 35,000 clones, about 90% of them seen just once. This CDR3 has 15 residues. Trimming shortened V by 5 bases and J by 0 bases, and 10 bases separated the two germline ends. Germline values: CDR1 MNHEY, CDR2 SVGAGI. This entry belongs to a study of OX40 agonist ivuxolimab in advanced cancers. Study overall: The patients got ivuxolimab, which is an agonistic anti-OX40 (CD134) antibody.

The sequencing used CD4+ or CD8+ T cells sorted from blood, collected in a trial of the OX40 agonist ivuxolimab. The gene calls are TRBV6-5 and TRBJ1-4; D remains ambiguous. The receptor was derived from an adult with an advanced solid tumor such as melanoma, head and neck, liver or kidney cancer. This CDR3 is CASSLHRATNEKLFF. For the CDR3, the DNA is TGTGCCAGCAGTCTACACAGAGCAACTAATGAAAAACTGTTTTTT.